Sequencing of this T cell receptor beta chain was carried out in a study of response to subunit inactivated influenza vaccine. TCRdb reanalysed the RT-PCR reads using MiXCR and keeps one entry per CDR3 protein. The table records around 480,000 distinct CDR3 sequences, about a tenth of them present only once. This clonotype appeared many times. Antigen specificity is unknown. Study results and caveats: Authors suggested seasonal influenza vaccinations each recruit few new T cells.

The sample consisted of PBMCs from blood, taken 35 to 45 days after vaccination. The clonotype originates from a man aged 50 or older who received an inactivated influenza vaccine.

The CDR3 DNA follows: TGTGCCAGCAGCTTCAACAGGGGCACTGAAGCTTTCTTT. This encodes CASSFNRGTEAFF. This sequence joins TRBV5-6 and TRBJ1-1; TRBD1 matches at 7 bases. Germline V gives CDR1 SGHDT, CDR2 YYEEEE. The V gene end was trimmed by 2 bases and the J gene end by 4 bases; junction bases not matched to a gene: 2. This CDR3 has 13 amino acids.